Described below is a single TCR beta chain sequence and its context. Its specificity is unknown. At the DNA level, this CDR3 is encoded by other sequences in the same sample as well. The data stem from a study of cytomegalovirus exposure and HLA in healthy donors. Study outcomes and limitations: CMV antigen specificity was confirmed in vitro for three CMV-associated chains. The authors enumerated roughly 160 TCR beta chains as linked to cytomegalovirus.

The junction had 4 bases not matched to a gene; V was cut back by 5 bases and J by 2 bases. This CDR3 has 15 amino acids. Germline CDR1 reads SGHRS; CDR2 reads YFSETQ. Repertoires were generated with immunoSEQ multiplex PCR, while TCRdb's copy carries only in-frame clones and drops some. Of 100,000 to 120,000 clones in the sample, about 94% were seen once. The receptor was isolated from a woman under 30 in good health and CMV-seronegative. The chain uses TRBV5-1 and TRBJ2-3; 11 bases match TRBD2. Sequencing was done on a sample of PBMCs. The CDR3 coding sequence is TGCGCCAGCAGGAGGACTAGCGGGCACACAGATACGCAGTATTTT. Translating gives CASRRTSGHTDTQYF.